These 16 T cell receptor beta chains originate from one sample sequenced in a study of blood T cell repertoires in COVID-19. Profiled with immunoSEQ multiplex PCR; TCRdb holds only in-frame clones, not every one. The sample lists about 250,000 clones, 85% to 90% seen once, with roughly 2.3% in the top ten. The sequenced material came from PBMCs or T cells enriched from blood (not recorded which). These receptors originate from a woman younger than 30 who had recovered from COVID-19.

This chain links TRBV3-1 (or the pseudogene TRBV3-2) with TRBJ1-3; no firm D call. V was trimmed by 3 bases and J by 0 bases, leaving 15 bases between them. The CDR3 extends over 17 amino acids. The germline gives CDR1 LGHDT, CDR2 YNNKEL (reference sequence). CDR3 region: CASSQSAGRSSGNTIYF. The CDR3 DNA sequence: TGTGCCAGCAGCCAGTCCGCAGGCCGAAGCTCTGGAAACACCATATATTTT.

The chain links TRBV21-1 to TRBJ1-2; TRBD1 reflects the table's D call only, with no check against the DNA. TRBV21-1 is designated a pseudogene. CDR3 length equals 13 residues. This chain's CDR3 is CASSNVRAYGYTF. DNA of the CDR3: TGTGCCAGCAGCAACGTCAGGGCCTATGGCTACACCTTC.

The rearrangement uses TRBV27 and TRBJ2-1; 12 bases fit TRBD2. The junction had 11 bases not matched to a gene; V was cut back by 2 bases and J by 3 bases. Germline-derived CDR1 and CDR2 are MNHEY and SMNVEV (reference sequence). This CDR3 is 19 amino acids long. Here the CDR3 DNA reads TGTGCCAGCAGTTTACTTGCGACTAGCGGGGGTGGGGGCTACAATGAGCAGTTCTTC. Its protein is CASSLLATSGGGGYNEQFF.

The chain joins TRBV25-1 to TRBJ1-4; 10 bases line up with TRBD1. Germline loops: CDR1 MGHDK, CDR2 SYGVNS. This CDR3 is built from 16 residues. V lost 2 bases, J lost 8 bases, and 8 bases stayed unmatched. Written as DNA, the CDR3 is TGTGCCAGCAGTGAACTCCGGGACAGGGGCGGCGAAAAACTGTTTTTT. The encoded protein is CASSELRDRGGEKLFF.

The chain is built from TRBV7-2 and TRBJ2-7; the match to TRBD1 covers 10 bases. The V gene end was trimmed by 1 base and the J gene end by 4 bases; junction bases not matched to a gene: 4. Germline CDR1 and CDR2: SGHTA and FQGNSA. The CDR3 is 15 residues long. The CDR3 sequence is CASSLDLGQGYEQYF. The DNA of the CDR3 is TGTGCCAGCAGCTTAGATTTGGGACAGGGGTACGAGCAGTACTTC.

This chain links TRBV6-2 or TRBV6-3 with TRBJ1-4; D is unresolved. This CDR3 has 16 amino acids. Germline V gene lookup returns CDR1 MNHEY and CDR2 SVGEGT. With 6 bases removed from V and 0 bases from J, the gap between germline ends came to 14 bases. CDR3 sequence: CASSPFGRATNEKLFF. For the CDR3, the DNA is TGTGCCAGCAGCCCCTTCGGCCGGGCAACTAATGAAAAACTGTTTTTT.

The J gene is TRBJ1-6, the V gene TRBV11-2, with D possibly matching TRBD1 (6 bases). Trimming removed 4 bases at V and 7 bases at J, with 17 bases between. From germline, CDR1 is SGHAT and CDR2 FQNNGV. The CDR3 is 16 residues long. The DNA for the CDR3 is TGTGCCAGCAGCTCCTTTCCGGGACACCAAAATTCACCCCTCCACTTT. Residues: CASSSFPGHQNSPLHF.

The chain has TRBV5-1 and TRBJ1-1; perhaps TRBD1 as D (5 bases). Germline assignment: CDR1 SGHRS and CDR2 YFSETQ. V was pared by 5 bases and J by 0 bases, with 14 bases between. The CDR3 loop spans 15 amino acids. This CDR3 reads CASSPGTIMNTEAFF. CDR3 coding DNA: TGCGCCAGCAGTCCTGGGACTATAATGAACACTGAAGCTTTCTTT.

The chain couples TRBV7-5 to TRBJ2-5; the D call TRBD2 from the table was never checked on the DNA. TRBV7-5 is recorded as a pseudogene. The CDR3 sequence is 15 residues long. Here the CDR3 DNA reads TGTGCCAGAAGCTTAAGGACTAGCGGGGAAGAGACCCAGTACTTC. Translating it yields CARSLRTSGEETQYF.

The rearrangement uses TRBV7-9 and TRBJ2-5; 7 bases agree with TRBD1. Trimming at V came to 6 bases and at J to 5 bases, leaving 6 bases not matched to a gene. Germline lookup yields CDR1 SEHNR and CDR2 FQNEAQ (reference sequence). This CDR3 has 13 residues. The CDR3 nucleotides read TGTGCCAGCAGAGAAAAGGGACAGGAGACCCAGTACTTC. Residues: CASREKGQETQYF.

This sequence joins TRBV15 and TRBJ2-5; weak D call: TRBD1 (6 bases). The assigned J gene may be wrong: the sequence end matches TRBJ2-7 better. The CDR3 totals 14 residues. From germline, CDR1 is LNHNV and CDR2 YYDKDF (reference sequence). CDR3 region: CATQNGQNSYEQYF. CDR3 nucleotide sequence: TGTGCCACCCAAAACGGACAGAATTCCTACGAGCAGTACTTC.

The chain couples TRBV7-8 to TRBJ2-5; TRBD2 agrees at 8 bases. V lost 5 bases, J lost 4 bases, and 6 bases stayed unmatched. The V gene's germline CDR1 is SGHVS and CDR2 FQNEAQ. This CDR3 has 14 amino acids. The CDR3 here is CASSLRGGLETQYF. The CDR3, as DNA: TGTGCCAGCAGCCTACGGGGGGGGCTAGAGACCCAGTACTTC. The full variable domain, in which reference TRBV7-8 and TRBJ2-5 provide the parts outside the CDR3, is GAGVSQSPRYKVAKRGQDVALRCDPISGHVSLFWYQQALGQGPEFLTYFQNEAQLDKSGLPSDRFFAERPEGSVSTLKIQRTQQEDSAVYLCASSLRGGLETQYFGPGTRLLVL.

This rearrangement joins TRBV15 to TRBJ1-4; D perhaps matches TRBD1 (6 bases). The CDR3 loop spans 18 amino acids. The germline V gene has CDR1 LNHNV and CDR2 YYDKDF (reference sequence). V gave up 0 bases and J gave up 0 bases, with 14 bases separating them. This CDR3 is CATSRDGYRETTNEKLFF. CDR3 sequence (DNA): TGTGCCACCAGCAGAGATGGGTACAGGGAGACAACTAATGAAAAACTGTTTTTT.

The chain combines TRBV21-1 with TRBJ1-3; the table calls TRBD1, which could not be checked here. TRBV21-1 is assigned pseudogene status. The CDR3 spans 17 residues. The CDR3 spells CASSNRDRGYSGNTIYF. DNA for the CDR3: TGTGCCAGCAGCAACCGGGACAGGGGGTACTCTGGAAACACCATATATTTT.

The DNA of the CDR3 is TGTGCCAGCAGCAGGGGAGCGGGGGGGAGCACAGATACGCAGTATTTT. Translating gives CASSRGAGGSTDTQYF. V gene TRBV11-2 combines with J gene TRBJ2-3; 10 bases align to TRBD2. Germline CDR1 SGHAT, CDR2 FQNNGV. This CDR3 is built from 16 residues. V was pared by 5 bases and J by 0 bases, with 5 bases of the junction left unmatched.

The CDR3 sequence is CASSLERGGPGEQFF. The CDR3 nucleotides are TGTGCCAGCAGCTTAGAGCGGGGGGGCCCGGGTGAGCAGTTCTTC. The chain employs TRBV7-9 and TRBJ2-1, with 10 nucleotides matching TRBD2. The germline CDR1 and CDR2 sequences are SEHNR and FQNEAQ (reference sequence). Losses at the gene ends were 1 base for V and 9 bases for J; bases not matched to a gene: 6. The CDR3 totals 15 residues.